This TCR beta chain was captured by sequencing in a study of T-cell reconstitution after alpha-beta-depleted transplantation in children. Trimming removed 0 bases at V and 0 bases at J, with 11 bases between. The germline V gene encodes CDR1 SGHRS and CDR2 YFSETQ. The CDR3 sequence is 16 residues long. This clonotype was counted a few times. Its antigen is not known. Findings and limits, study-wide: Several hundred rapidly expanded clones from non-depleted graft cells reportedly supplied alpha-beta T cells about two months post-transplant. T-cell counts and diversity were attributed mostly to newly produced T cells one year after transplant. Surviving recipient T cells and thymic progenitors accounted for the high day-60 TCRbeta diversity observed in some patients.

For TCRbeta, the library was prepared with unique molecular identifiers. TCRdb fed the PCR reads into MiXCR, producing one record per CDR3 protein. The repertoire holds about a million distinct CDR3 sequences, with about 31% as singletons. V usage is TRBV5-1 and J usage is TRBJ2-3; D may correspond to TRBD1 or TRBD2 (5 bases each). This sample comprised PBMCs, mostly from graft donor cells, obtained 360 days after TCRalphabeta/CD19-depleted stem cell transplant. The TCR was taken from a boy in the first two years of life who had a stem cell transplant for SCID, so the T cells may come from the graft donor. The CDR3 coding sequence is TGCGCCAGCAGCTTGGTCGGGGCGGATAGCACAGATACGCAGTATTTT. This translates into CASSLVGADSTDTQYF.